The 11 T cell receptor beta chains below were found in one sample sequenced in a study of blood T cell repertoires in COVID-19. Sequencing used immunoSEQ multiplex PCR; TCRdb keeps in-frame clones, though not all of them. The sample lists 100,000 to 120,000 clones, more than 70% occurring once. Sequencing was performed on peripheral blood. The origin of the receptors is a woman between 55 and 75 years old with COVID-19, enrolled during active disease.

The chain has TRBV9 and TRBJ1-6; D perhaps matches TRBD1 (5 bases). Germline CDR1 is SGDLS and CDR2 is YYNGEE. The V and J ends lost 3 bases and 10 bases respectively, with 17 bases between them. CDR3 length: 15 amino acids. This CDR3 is CASSDEGLLRSPLHF. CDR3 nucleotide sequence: TGTGCCAGCAGCGATGAGGGACTTTTGCGGTCACCCCTCCACTTT.

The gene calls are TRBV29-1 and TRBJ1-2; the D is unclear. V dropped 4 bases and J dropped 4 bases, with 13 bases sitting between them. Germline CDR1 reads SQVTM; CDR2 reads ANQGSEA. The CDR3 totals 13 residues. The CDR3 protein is CSVAPPGFYGYTF. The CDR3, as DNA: TGCAGCGTTGCACCACCGGGGTTCTATGGCTACACCTTC.

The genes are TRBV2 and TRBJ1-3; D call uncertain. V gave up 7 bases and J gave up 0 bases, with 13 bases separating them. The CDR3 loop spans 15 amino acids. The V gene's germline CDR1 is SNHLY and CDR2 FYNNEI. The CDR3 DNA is TGTGCCAGCACCCCGGACTCCGTCTCTGGAAACACCATATATTTT. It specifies CASTPDSVSGNTIYF. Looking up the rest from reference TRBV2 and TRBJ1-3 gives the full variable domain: EPEVTQTPSHQVTQMGQEVILRCVPISNHLYFYWYRQILGQKVEFLVSFYNNEISEKSEIFDDQFSVERPDGSNFTLKIRSTKLEDSAMYFCASTPDSVSGNTIYFGEGSWLTVV.

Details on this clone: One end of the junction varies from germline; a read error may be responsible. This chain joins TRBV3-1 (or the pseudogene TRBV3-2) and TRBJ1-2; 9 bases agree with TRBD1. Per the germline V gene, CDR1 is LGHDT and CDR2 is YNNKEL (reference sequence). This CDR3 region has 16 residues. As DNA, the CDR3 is TGTGCCGGCAGCCAAGAAGGGACAGGGTACGGGTATGGCTACACCTTC. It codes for CAGSQEGTGYGYGYTF.

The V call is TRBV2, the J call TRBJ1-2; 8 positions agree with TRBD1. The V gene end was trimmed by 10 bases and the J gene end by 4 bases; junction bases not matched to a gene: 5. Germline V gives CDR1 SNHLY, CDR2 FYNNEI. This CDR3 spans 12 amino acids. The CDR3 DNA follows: TGTGCCATACAGACAGGGGTCTATGGCTACACCTTC. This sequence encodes CAIQTGVYGYTF.

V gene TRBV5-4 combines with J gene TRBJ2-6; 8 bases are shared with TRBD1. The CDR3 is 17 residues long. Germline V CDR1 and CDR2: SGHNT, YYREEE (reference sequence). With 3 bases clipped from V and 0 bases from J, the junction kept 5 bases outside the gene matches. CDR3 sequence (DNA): TGTGCCAGCAGCTGGGGGGACAGGCACTCTGGGGCCAACGTCCTGACTTTC. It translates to CASSWGDRHSGANVLTF.

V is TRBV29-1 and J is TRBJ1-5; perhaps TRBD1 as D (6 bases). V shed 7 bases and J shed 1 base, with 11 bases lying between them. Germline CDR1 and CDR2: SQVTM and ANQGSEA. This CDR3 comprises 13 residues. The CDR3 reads CSGSRGSNQPQHF. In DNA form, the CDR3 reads TGCAGCGGTTCCAGGGGAAGCAATCAGCCCCAGCATTTT.

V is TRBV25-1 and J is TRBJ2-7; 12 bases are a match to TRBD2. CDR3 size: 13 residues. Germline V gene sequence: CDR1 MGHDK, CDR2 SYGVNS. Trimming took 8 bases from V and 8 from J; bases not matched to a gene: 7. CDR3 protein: CASSTSGGLKQYF. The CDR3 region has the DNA TGTGCCAGCTCGACTAGCGGGGGACTGAAGCAGTACTTC.

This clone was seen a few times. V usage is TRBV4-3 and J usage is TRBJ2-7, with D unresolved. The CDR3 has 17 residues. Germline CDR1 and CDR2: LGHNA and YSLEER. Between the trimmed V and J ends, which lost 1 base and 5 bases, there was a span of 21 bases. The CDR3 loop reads CASSQVLTRGMRNEQYF. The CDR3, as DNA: TGCGCCAGCAGCCAAGTTCTTACGAGAGGAATGAGGAACGAGCAGTACTTC.

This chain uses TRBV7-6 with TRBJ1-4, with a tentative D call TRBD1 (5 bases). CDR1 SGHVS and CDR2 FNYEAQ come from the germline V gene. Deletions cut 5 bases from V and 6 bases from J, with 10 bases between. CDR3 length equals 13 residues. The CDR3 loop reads CASSAGPHEKLFF. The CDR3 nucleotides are TGTGCCAGCAGCGCAGGGCCCCATGAAAAACTGTTTTTT.

The CDR3 is CSVRRGGAGNEQFF. The CDR3 DNA reads as TGCAGCGTGCGTCGCGGGGGGGCCGGTAATGAGCAGTTCTTC. The chain links TRBV29-1 to TRBJ2-1, with 9 bases aligning to TRBD2. V lost 6 bases to trimming and J lost 7 bases; unmatched junction nucleotides: 10. CDR3 length: 14 amino acids. The germline gives CDR1 SQVTM, CDR2 ANQGSEA.